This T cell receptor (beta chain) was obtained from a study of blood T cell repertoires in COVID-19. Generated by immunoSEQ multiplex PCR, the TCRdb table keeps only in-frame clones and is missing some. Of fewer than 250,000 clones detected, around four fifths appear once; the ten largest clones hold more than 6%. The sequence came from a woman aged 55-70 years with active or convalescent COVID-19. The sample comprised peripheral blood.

CDR3 sequence: CASSLRVAGHTGELFF. The CDR3 DNA reads as TGTGCCAGCAGTTTAAGGGTAGCGGGCCACACCGGGGAGCTGTTTTTT. J is TRBJ2-2 and V is TRBV28, with 7 bases identical to TRBD2. Germline values: CDR1 MDHEN, CDR2 SYDVKM. The CDR3 covers 16 residues. V lost 2 bases and J lost 3; bases outside the gene matches: 6.